Listed below are T cell receptor beta chains from one sample, sequenced in a study of cytomegalovirus exposure and HLA in healthy donors. The data were produced by immunoSEQ multiplex PCR, yet TCRdb's version contains in-frame clones alone and is incomplete. Of about 230,000 clones listed, roughly 91% are singletons. The sequencing sample was made of PBMCs. These receptors all come from a woman between 18 and 30 years old in good health and CMV-seronegative. Both conserved end residues are part of each CDR3. A D gene is named only where the DNA matches it firmly. Size tells how often a clone was seen (once, few, many) or the class of an expanded clone, and some rows leave it out.

v_gene	j_gene	abundance	d_gene	CDR3nt	CDR3aa
TRBV10-2	TRBJ1-2	.	.	TGCGCCAGCAGTGAGACAGGGATAGGCTACACCTTC	CASSETGIGYTF
TRBV5-1	TRBJ2-3	few	TRBD1	TGCGCCAGCAGACAGGGGGAGAGCACAGATACGCAGTATTTT	CASRQGESTDTQYF
TRBV9	TRBJ1-1	.	TRBD1	TGTGCCAGCAACTATATACAGGGGACGGAAGCTTTCTTT	CASNYIQGTEAFF
TRBV19	TRBJ1-1	.	TRBD1	TGTGCCAGTAGTATTATCTCAGCCGGGACAGGGGGCAAGGAAGCTTTCTTT	CASSIISAGTGGKEAFF
TRBV5-1	TRBJ1-5	.	TRBD1	TGCGCCAGCAGCCAGGGGGATAGCAATCAGCCCCAGCATTTT	CASSQGDSNQPQHF
TRBV5-6	TRBJ2-2	.	TRBD1	TGTGCCAGCAGCTTACTCGGGACAGGGGGTCCCGGGGAGCTGTTTTTT	CASSLLGTGGPGELFF
TRBV27	TRBJ2-1	.	.	TGTGCCAGCAGTCCCATGGCGGGGTCCTACAATGAGCAGTTCTTC	CASSPMAGSYNEQFF
TRBV19	TRBJ1-4	.	TRBD1	TGTGCCAGTAGTATGGGACAGGGGGGAACTAATGAAAAACTGTTTTTT	CASSMGQGGTNEKLFF
TRBV5-5	TRBJ2-3	.	TRBD1	TGTGCCAGCAGCAAAGGAGCCGGGACAGGGGCCACAGATACGCAGTATTTT	CASSKGAGTGATDTQYF
TRBV2	TRBJ2-1	.	TRBD2	TGTGCCAGCAGCCACGAGAGAAGCGGGAGGGCTGAGCAGTTCTTC	CASSHERSGRAEQFF
TRBV7-2	TRBJ1-5	.	TRBD1	TGTGCCAGCAGCTCCCGACAGGGGTGGGATCCCCAGCATTTT	CASSSRQGWDPQHF
TRBV27	TRBJ2-5	.	.	TGTGCCAGCAGTTTACGATTGGGCCCAATCCCGGAGACCCAGTACTTC	CASSLRLGPIPETQYF
TRBV11-2	TRBJ1-1	.	.	TGTGCCAGCAACCCCCGGAGTACTGAAGCTTTCTTT	CASNPRSTEAFF
TRBV7-6	TRBJ1-2	.	TRBD1	TGTGCCAGCAGCTCTAACGCGGGACAGCTTAACTATGGCTACACCTTC	CASSSNAGQLNYGYTF
TRBV5-6	TRBJ2-1	.	TRBD1	TGTGCCAGCAGCGGCGGACAGGGGGCGGCGAAATACAATGAGCAGTTCTTC	CASSGGQGAAKYNEQFF
TRBV13	TRBJ1-2	.	.	TGTGCCAGCAGCCGTACATATGGAGCTAACTATGGCTACACCTTC	CASSRTYGANYGYTF
TRBV29-1	TRBJ1-1	.	.	TGCAGCGTTGTACAGGGCTGGACTGAAGCTTTCTTT	CSVVQGWTEAFF
TRBV11-3	TRBJ2-5	.	TRBD1	TGTGCCAGCAGCCTTCAGCTATCCCTAGGAACAGGGGGCGTGGAGACCCAGTACTTC	CASSLQLSLGTGGVETQYF
TRBV7-8	TRBJ1-5	.	TRBD1	TGTGCCAGCAGCCCGGACAGGGTCAATCAGCCCCAGCATTTT	CASSPDRVNQPQHF
TRBV7-2	TRBJ2-7	.	TRBD1	TGTGCCAGCAGCTTTAGACAGGGGTTCTCCTACGAGCAGTACTTC	CASSFRQGFSYEQYF
TRBV5-1	TRBJ2-3	.	.	TGCGCCAGCAGCTTGGTACATCCCGGCACAGATACGCAGTATTTT	CASSLVHPGTDTQYF
TRBV2	TRBJ2-1	.	TRBD1	TGTGCCAGCAGTGAGGTGTTCAGGGGGACCTACAATGAGCAGTTCTTC	CASSEVFRGTYNEQFF
TRBV27	TRBJ2-7	.	.	TGTGCCAGCAGGGGGGGATCCTACGAGCAGTACTTC	CASRGGSYEQYF
TRBV6-5	TRBJ1-1	.	.	TGTGCCAGCAGAAGGCAGGACACTGAAGCTTTCTTT	CASRRQDTEAFF
TRBV7-9	TRBJ2-7	.	TRBD1	TGTGCCAGCAGCTTAGATGGATCAGGGGGCGAGCAGTACTTC	CASSLDGSGGEQYF
TRBV7-3	TRBJ2-1	.	.	TGTGCCAGCAGCTCGGGACTTCCTTACAATGAGCAGTTCTTC	CASSSGLPYNEQFF
TRBV11-2	TRBJ2-3	.	TRBD1	TGTGCAGGGGGCCCTGGGCGTAGCACAGATACGCAGTATTTT	CAGGPGRSTDTQYF
TRBV7-2	TRBJ2-1	.	TRBD1	TGTGCCAGCAGCTTAAATACCCCTGGCAGGGGGCTGAGTAGTGAGCAGTTCTTC	CASSLNTPGRGLSSEQFF
TRBV7-8	TRBJ2-7	.	.	TGTGCCAGCAGCCCCAGGCTCGAGCAGTACTTC	CASSPRLEQYF
TRBV5-1	TRBJ1-2	few	.	TGCGCCAGCAGCTTGGATACGGTTAACTATGGCTACACCTTC	CASSLDTVNYGYTF
TRBV6-1	TRBJ2-1	.	.	TGTGCCAGCAGTGAAAGTCAGGGCTTCTACAATGAGCAGTTCTTC	CASSESQGFYNEQFF
TRBV30	TRBJ1-1	few	.	TGTGCCTGGAGGCTCCGCGGGATGAACACTGAAGCTTTCTTT	CAWRLRGMNTEAFF
TRBV4-1	TRBJ1-2	.	TRBD1	TGCGCCAGCAGCCAAGGTCAGGGGGATGGCTACACCTTC	CASSQGQGDGYTF
TRBV19	TRBJ2-7	.	.	TGTGCCAGTAGTATCCCCGGTTTGACCTACGAGCAGTACTTC	CASSIPGLTYEQYF
TRBV10-3	TRBJ2-1	.	TRBD2	TGTGCCATCAGTGACGGGAGGGCCAATGAGCAGTTCTTC	CAISDGRANEQFF
TRBV7-9	TRBJ1-1	.	TRBD1	TGTGCCAGCAGAGAAAGGACAGGGAACAACCTACTTCCGACTGAAGCTTTCTTT	CASRERTGNNLLPTEAFF
TRBV20-1	TRBJ1-2	.	.	TGCAGTGCTAGTCTCGTCCCTGGCTACACCTTC	CSASLVPGYTF
TRBV15	TRBJ2-1	.	TRBD1	TGTGCCACCAGCACACCGGGACAGGGCCTGAATGAGCAGTTCTTC	CATSTPGQGLNEQFF
TRBV4-1	TRBJ2-7	.	TRBD2	TGCGCCAGCAGCCAAGGAACCGCTCGCGGGAGCTACGAGCAGTACTTC	CASSQGTARGSYEQYF
TRBV7-2	TRBJ2-7	.	.	TGTGCCAGCAGCTTAGGGGTAGGCGGTTACTACGAGCAGTACTTC	CASSLGVGGYYEQYF
TRBV7-2	TRBJ2-5	few	TRBD2	TGTGCCAGCAGCAGCATAGCGGGGTTTAAGACCCAGTACTTC	CASSSIAGFKTQYF
TRBV9	TRBJ1-1	.	.	TGTGCCAGCAGCGTCCTCAGGGTAAGGACTGAAGCTTTCTTT	CASSVLRVRTEAFF
TRBV7-9	TRBJ1-1	.	.	TGTGCCAGCAGAATTGAAAATTACAGGAACACTGAAGCTTTCTTT	CASRIENYRNTEAFF
TRBV5-1	TRBJ2-7	.	TRBD2	TGCGCCAGCAAAGCGGGGGACTCCTACGAGCAGTACTTC	CASKAGDSYEQYF
TRBV7-9	TRBJ1-5	.	TRBD1	TGTGCCAGCAGGGACGGGACAGCTAATCAGCCCCAGCATTTT	CASRDGTANQPQHF
TRBV7-9	TRBJ1-1	.	TRBD1	TGTGCCAGCAGCCCTGGACAGGGGGACACTGAAGCTTTCTTT	CASSPGQGDTEAFF
TRBV7-2	TRBJ2-3	.	TRBD2	TGTGCCAGCAGCTTAGCGGGGCGGGAGGGCACAGATACGCAGTATTTT	CASSLAGREGTDTQYF
TRBV15	TRBJ2-1	.	TRBD2	TGTGCCACCAGCAGAGACGTGGGGGAGGGGTACAATGAGCAGTTCTTC	CATSRDVGEGYNEQFF
TRBV6-5	TRBJ2-5	.	.	TGTGCCAGCAGTTACTCGCCGGACACCCCTGGGGAGACCCAGTACTTC	CASSYSPDTPGETQYF
TRBV27	TRBJ1-2	.	.	TGTGCCAGCAGCCCAAGACAGACTGGACGTGGCTACACCTTC	CASSPRQTGRGYTF
TRBV5-1	TRBJ1-2	.	.	TGCGCCAGCAGGGGAGATAACTATGGCTACACCTTC	CASRGDNYGYTF
TRBV13	TRBJ1-1	.	.	TGTGCCAGCAGCTTATTAAACACTGAAGCTTTCTTT	CASSLLNTEAFF
TRBV7-2	TRBJ1-6	.	.	TGTGCCAGCAGCTTAGCCATAGGACTTACACCCCTCCACTTT	CASSLAIGLTPLHF
TRBV7-2	TRBJ1-1	.	.	TGTGCCAGCAGAGGGGCCTTGAACACTGAAGCTTTCTTT	CASRGALNTEAFF
TRBV4-1	TRBJ2-7	.	TRBD1	TGCGCCAGCAGCCAAGCCAGGACAGGGGGTTACGAGCAGTACTTC	CASSQARTGGYEQYF
TRBV30	TRBJ2-1	.	.	TGTGCCTGGAGTGTAAGCAGGCGTGAGCAGTTCTTC	CAWSVSRREQFF
TRBV18	TRBJ1-6	.	TRBD1	TGTGCCAGCTCACTTAACTCCGGGACAGGTGGATTCTGGTCACCCCTCCACTTT	CASSLNSGTGGFWSPLHF